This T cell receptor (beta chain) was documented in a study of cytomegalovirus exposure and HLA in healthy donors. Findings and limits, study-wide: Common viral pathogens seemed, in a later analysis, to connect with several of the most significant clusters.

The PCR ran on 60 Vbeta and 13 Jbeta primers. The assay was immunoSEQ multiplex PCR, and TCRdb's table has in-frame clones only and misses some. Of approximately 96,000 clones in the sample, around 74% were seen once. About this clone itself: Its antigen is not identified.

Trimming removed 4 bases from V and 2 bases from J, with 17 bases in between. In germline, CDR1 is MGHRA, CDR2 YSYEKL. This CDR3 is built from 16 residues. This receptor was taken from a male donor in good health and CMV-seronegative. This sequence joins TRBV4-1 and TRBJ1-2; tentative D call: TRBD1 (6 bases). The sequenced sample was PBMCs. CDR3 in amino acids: CASSPQQAGANYGYTF. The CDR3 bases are TGCGCCAGCAGCCCCCAGCAGGCAGGGGCCAACTATGGCTACACCTTC.